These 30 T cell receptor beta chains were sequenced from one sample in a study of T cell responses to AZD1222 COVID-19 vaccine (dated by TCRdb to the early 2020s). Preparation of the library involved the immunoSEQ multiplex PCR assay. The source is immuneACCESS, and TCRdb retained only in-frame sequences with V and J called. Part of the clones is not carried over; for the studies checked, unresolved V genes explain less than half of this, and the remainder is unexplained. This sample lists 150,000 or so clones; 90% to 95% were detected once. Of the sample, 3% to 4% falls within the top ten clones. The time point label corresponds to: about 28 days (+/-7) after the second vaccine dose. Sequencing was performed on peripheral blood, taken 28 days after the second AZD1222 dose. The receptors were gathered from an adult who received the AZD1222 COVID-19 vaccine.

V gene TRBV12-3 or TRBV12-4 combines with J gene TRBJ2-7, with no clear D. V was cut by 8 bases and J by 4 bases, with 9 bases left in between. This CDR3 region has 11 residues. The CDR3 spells CASRGFYEQYF. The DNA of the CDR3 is TGTGCCAGCCGAGGCTTTTACGAGCAGTACTTC.

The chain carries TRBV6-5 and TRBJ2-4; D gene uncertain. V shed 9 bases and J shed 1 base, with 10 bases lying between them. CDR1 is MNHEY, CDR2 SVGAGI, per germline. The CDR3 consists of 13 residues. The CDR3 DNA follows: TGTGCCAGTCACCCCGGGGCCAAAAACATTCAGTACTTC. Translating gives CASHPGAKNIQYF.

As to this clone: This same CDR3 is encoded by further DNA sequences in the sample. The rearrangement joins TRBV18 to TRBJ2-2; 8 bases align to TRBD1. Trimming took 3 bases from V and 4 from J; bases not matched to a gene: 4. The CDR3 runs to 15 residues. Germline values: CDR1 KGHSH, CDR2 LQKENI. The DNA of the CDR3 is TGTGCCAGCTCACCGGGGACAGGAGGCACCGGGGAGCTGTTTTTT. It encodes CASSPGTGGTGELFF.

CDR3 in amino acids: CASSLRQSSYEQYF. The CDR3 DNA reads TGTGCCAGCAGCTTAAGGCAAAGCTCCTACGAGCAGTACTTC. J is TRBJ2-7 and V is TRBV11-2, with no clear D. V was clipped by 2 bases and J by 0 bases, with 8 bases between them. This CDR3 comprises 14 residues. Germline V gene sequence: CDR1 SGHAT, CDR2 FQNNGV. The entire variable domain, with the rest obtained from reference TRBV11-2 and TRBJ2-7, is as follows: EAGVAQSPRYKIIEKRQSVAFWCNPISGHATLYWYQQILGQGPKLLIQFQNNGVVDDSQLPKDRFSAERLKGVDSTLKIQPAKLEDSAVYLCASSLRQSSYEQYFGPGTRLTVT.

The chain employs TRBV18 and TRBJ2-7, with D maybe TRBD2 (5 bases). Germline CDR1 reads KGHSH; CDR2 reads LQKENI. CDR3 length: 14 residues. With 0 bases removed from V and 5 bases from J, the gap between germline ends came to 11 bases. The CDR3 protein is CASSPPVGSHEQYF. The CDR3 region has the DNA TGTGCCAGCTCACCACCGGTTGGGAGCCACGAGCAGTACTTC.

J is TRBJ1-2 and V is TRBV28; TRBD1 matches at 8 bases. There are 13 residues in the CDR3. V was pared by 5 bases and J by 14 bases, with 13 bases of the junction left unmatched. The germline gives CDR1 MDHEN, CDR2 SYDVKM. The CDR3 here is CASSLGQGDRRTF. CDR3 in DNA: TGTGCCAGCAGTCTAGGACAGGGTGATCGTCGGACCTTC.

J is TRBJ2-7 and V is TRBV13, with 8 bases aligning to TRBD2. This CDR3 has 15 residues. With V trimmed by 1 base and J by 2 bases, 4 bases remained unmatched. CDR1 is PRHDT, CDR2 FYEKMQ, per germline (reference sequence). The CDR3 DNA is TGTGCCAGCAGCTTAGTCCGAGCGGGGGCCTACGAGCAGTACTTC. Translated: CASSLVRAGAYEQYF.

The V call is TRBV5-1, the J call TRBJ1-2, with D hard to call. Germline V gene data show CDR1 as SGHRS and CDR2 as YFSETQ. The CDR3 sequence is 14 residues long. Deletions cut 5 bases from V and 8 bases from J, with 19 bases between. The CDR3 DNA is TGCGCCAGCAGTTCTGCTTCCCGAATGGGCGGCTACACCTTC. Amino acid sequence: CASSSASRMGGYTF. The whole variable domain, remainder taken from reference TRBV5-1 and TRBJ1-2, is KAGVTQTPRYLIKTRGQQVTLSCSPISGHRSVSWYQQTPGQGLQFLFEYFSETQRNKGNFPGRFSGRQFSNSRSEMNVSTLELGDSALYLCASSSASRMGGYTFGSGTRLTVV.

DNA for the CDR3: TGTGCCAGCAGCTTACAGGGGGTCGTCAAAGGCTACACCTTC. Its protein is CASSLQGVVKGYTF. The V call is TRBV5-4, the J call TRBJ1-2; TRBD1 matches 8 bases. J was trimmed by 8 bases and V by 2 bases; bases with no gene match: 8. CDR1 is SGHNT, CDR2 YYREEE, per germline (reference sequence). The CDR3 is 14 residues long. The full variable domain, with the rest looked up from reference TRBV5-4 and TRBJ1-2, is ETGVTQSPTHLIKTRGQQVTLRCSSQSGHNTVSWYQQALGQGPQFIFQYYREEENGRGNFPPRFSGLQFPNYSSELNVNALELDDSALYLCASSLQGVVKGYTFGSGTRLTVV.

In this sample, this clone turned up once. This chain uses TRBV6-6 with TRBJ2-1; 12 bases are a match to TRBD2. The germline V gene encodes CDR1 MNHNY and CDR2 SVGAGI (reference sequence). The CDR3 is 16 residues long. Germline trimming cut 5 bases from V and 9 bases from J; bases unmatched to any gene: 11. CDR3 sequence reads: CASSRLAGGHKSEQFF. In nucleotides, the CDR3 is TGTGCCAGCAGTCGCCTAGCGGGAGGGCATAAGAGTGAGCAGTTCTTC.

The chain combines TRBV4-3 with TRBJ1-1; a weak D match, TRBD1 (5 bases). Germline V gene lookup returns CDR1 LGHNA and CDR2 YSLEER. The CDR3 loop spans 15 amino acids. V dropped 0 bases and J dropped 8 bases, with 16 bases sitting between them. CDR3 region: CASSQDVGTSGEAFF. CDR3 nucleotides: TGCGCCAGCAGCCAAGATGTTGGGACGTCTGGGGAAGCTTTCTTT.

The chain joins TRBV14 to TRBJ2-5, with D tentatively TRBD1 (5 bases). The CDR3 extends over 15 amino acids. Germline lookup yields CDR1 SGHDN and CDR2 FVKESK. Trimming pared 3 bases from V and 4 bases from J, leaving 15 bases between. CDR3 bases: TGTGCCAGCAGCCAGGGTGGGGCGCCCGGAGAGACCCAGTACTTC. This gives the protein CASSQGGAPGETQYF.

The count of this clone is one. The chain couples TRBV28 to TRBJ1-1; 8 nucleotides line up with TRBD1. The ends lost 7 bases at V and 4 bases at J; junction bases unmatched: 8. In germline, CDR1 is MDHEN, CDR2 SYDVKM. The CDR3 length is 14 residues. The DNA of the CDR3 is TGTGCCAGCAACTCAGGGGGCTTAGGCACTGAAGCTTTCTTT. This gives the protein CASNSGGLGTEAFF. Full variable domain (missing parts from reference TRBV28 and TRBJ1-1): DVKVTQSSRYLVKRTGEKVFLECVQDMDHENMFWYRQDPGLGLRLIYFSYDVKMKEKGDIPEGYSVSREKKERFSLILESASTNQTSMYLCASNSGGLGTEAFFGQGTRLTVV.

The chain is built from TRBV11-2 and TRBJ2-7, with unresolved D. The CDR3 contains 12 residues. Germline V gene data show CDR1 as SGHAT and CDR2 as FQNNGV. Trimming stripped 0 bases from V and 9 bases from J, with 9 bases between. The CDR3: CASSLEALGQYF. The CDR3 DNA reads TGTGCCAGCAGCTTAGAAGCCTTGGGGCAGTACTTC.

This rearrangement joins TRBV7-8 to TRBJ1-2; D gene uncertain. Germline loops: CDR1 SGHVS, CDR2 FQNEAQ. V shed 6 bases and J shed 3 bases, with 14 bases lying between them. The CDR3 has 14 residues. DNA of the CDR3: TGTGCCAGCAGTTCAGTCGGGGTGGACTATGGCTACACCTTC. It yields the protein CASSSVGVDYGYTF.

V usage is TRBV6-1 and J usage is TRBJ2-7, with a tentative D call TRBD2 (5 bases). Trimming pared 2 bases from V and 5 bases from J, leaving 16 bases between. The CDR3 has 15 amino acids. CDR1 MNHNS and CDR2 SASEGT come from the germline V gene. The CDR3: CASSELGKGDDEQYF. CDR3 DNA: TGTGCCAGCAGTGAACTAGGGAAGGGAGACGACGAGCAGTACTTC.

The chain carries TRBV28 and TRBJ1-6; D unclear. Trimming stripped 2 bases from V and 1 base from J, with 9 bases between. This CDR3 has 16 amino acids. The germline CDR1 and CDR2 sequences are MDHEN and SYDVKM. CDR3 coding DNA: TGTGCCAGCAGTTTACAGCCCCGTTCCTATAATTCACCCCTCCACTTT. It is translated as CASSLQPRSYNSPLHF. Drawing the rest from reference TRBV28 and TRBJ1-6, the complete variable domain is DVKVTQSSRYLVKRTGEKVFLECVQDMDHENMFWYRQDPGLGLRLIYFSYDVKMKEKGDIPEGYSVSREKKERFSLILESASTNQTSMYLCASSLQPRSYNSPLHFGNGTRLTVT.

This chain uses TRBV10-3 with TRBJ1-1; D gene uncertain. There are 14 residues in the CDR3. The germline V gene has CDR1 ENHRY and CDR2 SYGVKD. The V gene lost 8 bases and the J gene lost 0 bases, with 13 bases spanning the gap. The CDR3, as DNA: TGTGCCATCTCGCCAGATCCTTTGAACACTGAAGCTTTCTTT. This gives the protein CAISPDPLNTEAFF.

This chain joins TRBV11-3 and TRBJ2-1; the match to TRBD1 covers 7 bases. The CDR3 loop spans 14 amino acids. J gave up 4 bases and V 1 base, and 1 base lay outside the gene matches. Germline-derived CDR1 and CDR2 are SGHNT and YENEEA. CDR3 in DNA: TGTGCCAGCAGCTTAGGACAGGGTTACAATGAGCAGTTCTTC. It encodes CASSLGQGYNEQFF.

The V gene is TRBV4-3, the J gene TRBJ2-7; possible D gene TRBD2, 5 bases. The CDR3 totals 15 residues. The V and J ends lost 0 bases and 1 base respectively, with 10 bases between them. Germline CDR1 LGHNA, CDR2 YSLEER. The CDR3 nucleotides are TGCGCCAGCAGCCAAGATAGCGCTAGATCCTACGAGCAGTACTTC. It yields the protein CASSQDSARSYEQYF.

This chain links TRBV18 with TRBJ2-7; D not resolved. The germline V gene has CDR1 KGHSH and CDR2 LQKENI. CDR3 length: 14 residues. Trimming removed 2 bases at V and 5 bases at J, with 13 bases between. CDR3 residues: CASSPGTGGDEQYF. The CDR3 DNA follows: TGTGCCAGCTCACCAGGAACCGGCGGAGACGAGCAGTACTTC.

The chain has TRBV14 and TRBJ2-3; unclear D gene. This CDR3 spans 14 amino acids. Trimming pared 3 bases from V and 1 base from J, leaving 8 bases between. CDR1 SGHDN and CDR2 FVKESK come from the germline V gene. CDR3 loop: CASSHLSGTDTQYF. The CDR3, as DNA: TGTGCCAGCAGCCACCTCTCAGGCACAGATACGCAGTATTTT.

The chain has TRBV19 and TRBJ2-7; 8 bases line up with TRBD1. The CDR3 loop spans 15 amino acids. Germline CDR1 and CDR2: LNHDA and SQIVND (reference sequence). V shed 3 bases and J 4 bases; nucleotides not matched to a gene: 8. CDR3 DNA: TGTGCCAGTAGTATCGGGCAGGGGGCGATTTACGAGCAGTACTTC. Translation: CASSIGQGAIYEQYF.

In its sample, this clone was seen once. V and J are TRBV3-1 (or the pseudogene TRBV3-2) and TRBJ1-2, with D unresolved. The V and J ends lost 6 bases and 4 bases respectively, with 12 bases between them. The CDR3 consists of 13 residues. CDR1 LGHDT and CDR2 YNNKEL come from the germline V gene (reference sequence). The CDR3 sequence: CASSSESFYGYTF. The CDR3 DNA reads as TGTGCCAGCAGTTCGGAGAGTTTCTATGGCTACACCTTC.

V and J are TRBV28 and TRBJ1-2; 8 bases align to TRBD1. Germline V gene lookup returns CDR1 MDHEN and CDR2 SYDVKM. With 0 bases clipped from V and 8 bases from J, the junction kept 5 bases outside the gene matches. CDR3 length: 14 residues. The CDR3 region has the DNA TGTGCCAGCAGTTTATGGGACAGGGCTGGGGGCTACACCTTC. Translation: CASSLWDRAGGYTF.

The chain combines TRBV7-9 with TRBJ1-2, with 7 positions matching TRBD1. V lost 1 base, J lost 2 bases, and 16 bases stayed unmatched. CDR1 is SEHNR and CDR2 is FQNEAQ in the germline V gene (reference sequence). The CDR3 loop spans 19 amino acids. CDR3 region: CASSLDFGFIGTDNYGYTF. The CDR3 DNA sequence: TGTGCCAGCAGCTTAGATTTCGGGTTTATAGGGACAGACAACTATGGCTACACCTTC.

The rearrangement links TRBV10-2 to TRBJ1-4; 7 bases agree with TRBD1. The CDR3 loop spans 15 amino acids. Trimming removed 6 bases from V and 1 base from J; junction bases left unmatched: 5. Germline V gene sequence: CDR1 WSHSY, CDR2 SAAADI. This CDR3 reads CASRGTGVTNEKLFF. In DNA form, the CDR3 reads TGCGCCAGCAGGGGAACAGGGGTAACTAATGAAAAACTGTTTTTT.

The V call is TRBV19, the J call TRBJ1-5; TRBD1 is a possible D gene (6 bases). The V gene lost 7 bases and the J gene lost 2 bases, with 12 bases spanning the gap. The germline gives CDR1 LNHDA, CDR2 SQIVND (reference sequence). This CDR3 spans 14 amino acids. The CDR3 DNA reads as TGTGCCAGTACAGGCTCAGGGGGCAATCAGCCCCAGCATTTT. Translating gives CASTGSGGNQPQHF.

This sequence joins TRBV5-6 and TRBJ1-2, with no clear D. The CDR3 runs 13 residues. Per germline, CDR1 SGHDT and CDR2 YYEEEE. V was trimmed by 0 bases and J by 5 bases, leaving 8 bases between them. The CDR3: CASSLGSVYGYTF. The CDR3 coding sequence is TGTGCCAGCAGCTTGGGCAGCGTATATGGCTACACCTTC.

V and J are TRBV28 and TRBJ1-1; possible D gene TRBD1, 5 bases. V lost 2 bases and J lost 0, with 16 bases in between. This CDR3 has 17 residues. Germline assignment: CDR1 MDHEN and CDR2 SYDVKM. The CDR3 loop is CASSLPRGGGVNTEAFF. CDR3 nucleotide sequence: TGTGCCAGCAGTTTACCCCGAGGTGGGGGGGTGAACACTGAAGCTTTCTTT.